These T cell receptor beta chains were read from a single sample in a study of T cell responses to AZD1222 COVID-19 vaccine. The assay was immunoSEQ multiplex PCR, and TCRdb's table has in-frame clones only and misses some. The table shows around 53,000 clones, with 85% to 90% occurring only once. Sequences were derived from peripheral blood, sampled on day 0 of MenACWY control vaccination. These receptors were collected from an adult in good health. The CDR3 runs from the conserved cysteine through the conserved F or W. The order of the fields is J gene, clone size, D gene, V gene, CDR3 protein, CDR3 DNA. D genes are given only for firm matches. Size values are once, few and many counts, or a class for expanded clones, and some rows have none.

>TRBJ2-7|once|TRBD1|TRBV28
CASRSSSNRGSYEQYF
TGTGCCAGCAGGTCAAGCTCAAACAGGGGGAGCTACGAGCAGTACTTC
>TRBJ2-3|-|TRBD2|TRBV4-2
CASSQFSLAGVSDTQYF
TGTGCCAGCAGCCAATTCTCACTAGCGGGAGTTTCAGATACGCAGTATTTT
>TRBJ1-2|-|-|TRBV11-2
CASSLNGGYTF
TGTGCCAGCAGCTTAAACGGTGGCTACACCTTC
>TRBJ2-2|-|-|TRBV10-3
CAISEPPQGGTGELFF
TGTGCCATCAGTGAACCCCCACAGGGCGGGACCGGGGAGCTGTTTTTT
>TRBJ2-2|-|TRBD1|TRBV5-1
CASSHGQGASTGELFF
TGCGCCAGCAGCCACGGACAGGGGGCCAGCACCGGGGAGCTGTTTTTT
>TRBJ1-2|once|TRBD1|TRBV5-6
CASSHRGQNYGYTF
TGTGCCAGCAGCCACAGGGGTCAGAACTATGGCTACACCTTC
>TRBJ2-3|-|TRBD1|TRBV27
CASRTLTGGSTDTQYF
TGTGCCAGCAGGACTCTAACAGGGGGGTCCACAGATACGCAGTATTTT
>TRBJ1-1|-|-|TRBV7-9
CASSLEEQSEAFF
TGTGCCAGCAGCCTGGAAGAACAATCTGAAGCTTTCTTT
>TRBJ1-4|-|-|TRBV7-2
CASSPGWTETWEKLFF
TGTGCCAGCAGCCCCGGATGGACCGAAACGTGGGAAAAACTGTTTTTT
>TRBJ1-2|-|-|TRBV28
CASSLAETNYGYTF
TGTGCCAGCAGTTTAGCAGAAACGAACTATGGCTACACCTTC
>TRBJ2-1|-|TRBD2|TRBV5-1
CASSLDTSGTTNEQFF
TGCGCCAGCAGCTTGGATACTAGCGGGACCACCAATGAGCAGTTCTTC
>TRBJ1-6|-|-|TRBV7-9
CASSLQASPLHF
TGTGCCAGCAGCCTTCAGGCTTCACCCCTCCACTTT
>TRBJ2-7|-|-|TRBV11-2
CASSLVLGAYEQYF
TGTGCCAGCAGCTTAGTACTGGGGGCTTACGAGCAGTACTTC
>TRBJ1-6|-|TRBD1|TRBV9
CASSRLTGGSNSPLHF
TGTGCCAGCAGCCGGTTAACAGGGGGCTCGAATTCACCCCTCCACTTT
>TRBJ2-1|-|TRBD2|TRBV19
CASSIGMRGYSGRAEDEQFF
TGTGCCAGTAGTATAGGGATGAGGGGGTATAGCGGGAGGGCAGAGGATGAGCAGTTCTTC
>TRBJ2-2|few|-|TRBV19
CATTDTNTGELFF
TGTGCCACCACAGACACGAACACCGGGGAGCTGTTTTTT
>TRBJ2-7|once|TRBD1|TRBV9
CASSVEAGGASYEQYF
TGTGCCAGCAGCGTAGAGGCAGGGGGCGCGTCCTACGAGCAGTACTTC
>TRBJ2-7|-|TRBD2|TRBV15
CATSRGTSGSSYEQYF
TGTGCCACCAGCAGAGGAACTAGCGGGTCCTCCTACGAGCAGTACTTC
>TRBJ2-7|-|TRBD1|TRBV6-2/TRBV6-3
CASSYHRDREFYEQYF
TGTGCCAGCAGTTACCACCGGGACAGGGAGTTTTACGAGCAGTACTTC
>TRBJ2-1|-|-|TRBV7-9
CASSQTRSGLNEQFF
TGTGCCAGCAGCCAGACTAGGTCGGGCCTCAATGAGCAGTTCTTC
>TRBJ1-3|-|TRBD1|TRBV9
CASSVDPSGTVSSGNTIYF
TGTGCCAGCAGCGTAGACCCTAGTGGGACAGTCAGCTCTGGAAACACCATATATTTT
>TRBJ2-5|-|-|TRBV12-3/TRBV12-4
CASSQYKPETQYF
TGTGCCAGCAGCCAATACAAACCCGAGACCCAGTACTTC
>TRBJ2-5|-|TRBD2|TRBV2
CASRGGWLAGNQETQYF
TGTGCCAGCAGAGGGGGATGGTTAGCGGGGAACCAAGAGACCCAGTACTTC
>TRBJ1-4|-|-|TRBV6-1
CASSEVWGVGSEKLFF
TGTGCCAGCAGTGAAGTATGGGGGGTGGGGAGTGAAAAACTGTTTTTT
>TRBJ1-2|once|-|TRBV27
CASSLRGNGYTF
TGTGCCAGCAGTTTAAGGGGGAATGGCTACACCTTC
>TRBJ1-3|-|-|TRBV28
CASSLAGAGNTIYF
TGTGCCAGCAGTTTAGCGGGGGCGGGGAACACCATATATTTT
>TRBJ2-2|-|-|TRBV25-1
CASSDVKGTTGELFF
TGTGCCAGCAGTGATGTGAAGGGGACCACCGGGGAGCTGTTTTTT
>TRBJ2-7|-|TRBD2|TRBV24-1
CATSDSGGKISEQYF
TGTGCCACCAGTGATTCGGGAGGGAAGATAAGCGAGCAGTACTTC
>TRBJ2-1|-|-|TRBV5-6
CASSDVGVNEQFF
TGTGCCAGCAGCGATGTGGGGGTTAATGAGCAGTTCTTC
>TRBJ2-2|-|-|TRBV5-4
CASSLVATGELFF
TGTGCCAGCAGCTTGGTAGCCACCGGGGAGCTGTTTTTT
>TRBJ1-3|-|-|TRBV7-2
CASSTTAGQGNTIYF
TGTGCCAGCAGCACCACAGCAGGCCAAGGAAACACCATATATTTT
>TRBJ2-3|-|TRBD2|TRBV9
CASSGPSGHTDTQYF
TGTGCCAGCAGCGGCCCTAGCGGGCACACAGATACGCAGTATTTT
>TRBJ2-7|-|TRBD2|TRBV5-6
CASRGTSGTSYEQYF
TGTGCCAGCAGGGGGACTAGCGGGACCTCCTACGAGCAGTACTTC
>TRBJ1-1|-|TRBD1|TRBV30
CAWSPGTGSKAFF
TGTGCCTGGAGTCCCGGGACAGGGAGTAAAGCTTTCTTT
>TRBJ1-1|once|TRBD1|TRBV28
CASSWDREMNTEAFF
TGTGCCAGCAGTTGGGACAGAGAGATGAACACTGAAGCTTTCTTT
>TRBJ1-3|-|-|TRBV4-3
CASSQDDSSGNTIYF
TGCGCCAGCAGCCAAGATGACAGCTCTGGAAACACCATATATTTT
>TRBJ2-7|-|-|TRBV13
CASAGGRGVYEQYF
TGTGCCAGCGCTGGGGGAAGGGGAGTTTACGAGCAGTACTTC
>TRBJ2-3|-|-|TRBV6-5
CASSYGGIGTDTQYF
TGTGCCAGCAGTTATGGAGGTATAGGCACAGATACGCAGTATTTT
>TRBJ1-1|few|-|TRBV10-3
CASRGTQDLNTEAFF
TGTGCCAGCCGTGGGACCCAGGACCTGAACACTGAAGCTTTCTTT
>TRBJ1-6|few|-|TRBV5-6
CASSLASSSSPLHF
TGTGCCAGCAGCTTGGCTTCGTCGTCCTCACCCCTCCACTTT
>TRBJ1-1|-|-|TRBV28
CASSLRTTNTEAFF
TGTGCCAGCAGTCTCCGGACAACGAACACTGAAGCTTTCTTT
>TRBJ1-2|-|-|TRBV28
CASSAPFQVANYGYTF
TGTGCCAGCAGTGCCCCCTTCCAGGTAGCTAACTATGGCTACACCTTC
>TRBJ1-2|-|-|TRBV6-5
CATRQTNYGYTF
TGTGCCACCCGACAGACTAACTATGGCTACACCTTC
>TRBJ2-3|-|TRBD2|TRBV7-2
CASSSQGTSGTDTQYF
TGTGCCAGCAGCTCCCAAGGGACTAGCGGCACAGATACGCAGTATTTT
>TRBJ2-7|-|TRBD2|TRBV19
CASKWTSGSSYEQYF
TGTGCCAGTAAATGGACTAGCGGGAGCTCCTACGAGCAGTACTTC
>TRBJ1-6|-|TRBD1|TRBV7-2
CASSPGTGGNPNSPLHF
TGTGCCAGCAGCCCCGGGACAGGGGGAAATCCTAATTCACCCCTCCACTTT
>TRBJ2-1|-|TRBD2|TRBV9
CASSPTLAGADYNEQFF
TGTGCCAGCAGCCCCACCTTGGCGGGAGCAGACTACAATGAGCAGTTCTTC
>TRBJ1-2|-|-|TRBV7-9
CASSLQGDLGYTF
TGTGCCAGCAGCTTGCAGGGCGACCTAGGCTACACCTTC
>TRBJ1-5|-|-|TRBV4-3
CASSQDVWQGTNQPQHF
TGCGCCAGCAGCCAAGATGTGTGGCAGGGGACCAATCAGCCCCAGCATTTT
>TRBJ1-2|-|-|TRBV19
CASSTTTQEGGYTF
TGTGCCAGTAGTACCACGACCCAGGAGGGTGGCTACACCTTC